This entry is about one T cell receptor beta chain. In replicate PCRs of sorted subsets, roughly 190 ng DNA, approximately 30,000 T cell genomes, was used. The repertoire was sequenced with immunoSEQ multiplex PCR; TCRdb's copy has only in-frame clones and lacks some. The sample has 1.6 million or so clones; just under 99% are singletons. Trimming removed 8 bases from V and 1 base from J, with 11 bases in between. Germline V gene sequence: CDR1 LNHNV, CDR2 YYDKDF (reference sequence). This CDR3 has 13 amino acids. This sample was included in a study of shared clonotypes between healthy human individuals.

This TCR came from a man aged 30 to 39 in good health. The specimen sequenced was naive CD4+ T cells sorted from blood. Subset given: CD45RA+ positively selected. This chain links TRBV15 with TRBJ1-1; the D gene is possibly TRBD1 (5 bases). This CDR3 is CATRQGPNTEAFF. CDR3 DNA sequence: TGTGCCACCCGGCAGGGCCCGAACACTGAAGCTTTCTTT.